This T cell receptor (beta chain) emerged from a study of T cell responses to AZD1222 COVID-19 vaccine. Overall study findings and caveats: Along spike, vaccine-associated CD4 TCRs were found throughout, with dominance at 160-218 and 743-854.

Assay: immunoSEQ multiplex PCR; the TCRdb copy retains only in-frame clones and omits some. The sample includes approximately 150,000 clones, over 85% of them seen just once. The table lists this clone with a count of one. Its antigen is undetermined. V gave up 6 bases and J gave up 2 bases, with 10 bases separating them. Germline V gene lookup returns CDR1 SQVTM and CDR2 ANQGSEA. The CDR3 has 13 residues. The sample consisted of peripheral blood, taken 28 days after the second AZD1222 dose. The source of this sequence is an adult who received the AZD1222 COVID-19 vaccine. J is TRBJ2-2 and V is TRBV29-1; D not certain. The CDR3 loop reads CSVQSANTGELFF. In DNA, the CDR3 is TGCAGCGTCCAGTCGGCCAACACCGGGGAGCTGTTTTTT.